This T cell receptor (beta chain) was recovered during a study of beta chain features in type 1 diabetes (dated by TCRdb to the late 2010s). Regarding the complete study: No differences in mean age, gender distribution, total cell number or subset yield were found between patients and healthy donors. A total of 90 million to 140 million sorted cells were examined across all samples, and RNA yield correlated strongly with the number of cells per subset. The study compared TCRB repertoires of sorted circulating CD4+ T cell subsets between recently diagnosed type 1 diabetes patients and matched healthy donors. Regulatory and stem cell-like memory subsets were isolated from only 8 patients and roughly 8 healthy donors, whereas naive and central memory subsets came from all 28 donors. The paper's findings and limits, for the study overall: Because the HLA sub-analyses included only small numbers of individuals, any influence of HLA type on TCRB rearrangement was left unresolved. Fewer insertions and more nucleotide deletions at VDJ recombination sites were observed in patients with type 1 diabetes, implying thymic rearrangement abnormalities. Naive, central memory and regulatory TCRB repertoires appeared more similar among patients than among healthy donors. Because cDNA was sequenced instead of genomic DNA, activated cells with high expression could be over-represented, although the groups did not differ in activation or CD3 levels. In all four CD4+ subsets, TCRB CDR3 length was moderately but significantly shorter in type 1 diabetes patients. Shorter templates might have been favored by PCR, but patient and control samples were amplified and corrected together, so both groups would have been affected equally by any skew.

The entire amount of isolated RNA was reverse transcribed using the High Capacity cDNA Reverse Transcription Kit, so the sequenced TCRB transcripts were expressed ones. Deep immunoSEQ sequencing was applied to naive, central memory and regulatory T cell samples, giving an average of approximately 4 million total reads per sample. Sorted cells were lysed in RLT buffer and RNA was extracted with DNase-treated RNeasy Micro or Mini kits, depending on cell number. To prevent cross-contamination, each cell subset was processed individually, whereas patient and healthy donor samples were processed jointly. TCRB sequences were amplified from cDNA with the immunoSEQ multiplex PCR, producing 87-bp fragments spanning the CDR3 region. Amplicons were sequenced on the Illumina HiSeq platform. Per the original workflow: Synthetic template baselines were used to correct PCR bias computationally, reads within Hamming distance 2 were collapsed together, and singletons that could not be merged were discarded. Reads were aligned to IMGT to assign V, D and J genes, CDR3 length, and insertions or deletions at six rearrangement sites. Within each subset, clonotype counts were normalized to sorted cell number, after which true diversity and Gini coefficients were computed with the tcR R package. Repertoire sharing was quantified using the overlap coefficient calculated on TCRB nucleotide sequences. TCRdb retrieved this table from immuneACCESS and kept in-frame rearrangements only. Not all clones are present; in checked studies, unresolved V genes account for under half, and no reason is known for the remainder. That table furnishes V, J and clone size, whereas the DNA furnished D and trimming. The sample table lists around 70,000 clones, about 48% of them with a count of one. Jointly, the top ten make up 0.7% of the sample.

From cysteine to phenylalanine, the CDR3 is 15 amino acids long. The retained sequence is limited to the CDR3, 45 bases, with the frame set at the first base. Trimming takes 4 bases off V and 6 bases off J; junction bases not matched to a gene: 7. Per the germline V gene (reference sequence), MNHEY is the CDR1 and SMNVEV is the CDR2. From each donor, a single peripheral blood sample of around 120 mL on average was drawn into heparinised tubes. Using a panel that included CD45RO, CCR7, CD25, CD127, CD95 and CD27, naive, central memory, regulatory and stem cell-like memory CD4+ T cells were sorted on a BD FACSAria II. All sorted populations exceeded 95% purity. PBMCs were isolated immediately by Lymphoprep density gradient centrifugation and stained directly without culture. So that batch effects would be minimized, each experiment stained and sorted samples in pairs, pairing one healthy donor with one patient.

A note on this clone: Its antigen is still unknown. No much larger clone is present one base from it, and per-base qualities are unavailable.

The receptor was derived from a man younger than 45 with type 1 diabetes. The sequencing input was central memory CD4+ T cells from blood. Here the chain combines TRBV27 and TRBJ1-1, with 11 bases in between that match TRBD1. The nucleotide sequence reads TGTGCCAGCAGTTCTCGGGACAGGGGGTTTGCTGAAGCTTTCTTT. Its protein is CASSSRDRGFAEAFF.